One and the same sample provided the 21 T cell receptor beta chains below, sequenced in a study of response to subunit inactivated influenza vaccine. TCRdb analysed the RT-PCR reads with MiXCR anew, one entry per CDR3 protein. The sample includes 550,000 to 800,000 distinct CDR3 sequences, about 15% of them seen just once. Sequenced here: PBMCs from blood, sampled roughly 15 days before vaccination. Receptors originate from a man aged 45-65 years who received an inactivated influenza vaccine.

The chain combines TRBV19 with TRBJ1-5, with D perhaps matching TRBD1 (6 bases). Germline CDR1 reads LNHDA; CDR2 reads SQIVND (reference sequence). The V end lost 5 bases, the J end lost 2 bases, and 13 bases lay between the germline ends. The CDR3 covers 15 residues. The CDR3 here is CASSAQGVGNQPQHF. For the CDR3, the DNA is TGTGCCAGTAGTGCACAGGGTGTCGGCAATCAGCCCCAGCATTTT.

This chain links TRBV6-2 or TRBV6-3 with TRBJ2-3; the D is unclear. The CDR3 has 14 amino acids. Trimming pared 2 bases from V and 5 bases from J, leaving 11 bases between. Per germline, CDR1 MNHEY and CDR2 SVGEGT. The DNA for the CDR3 is TGTGCCAGCAGTTACGCAGGCGGTAAAGATACGCAGTATTTT. Its protein is CASSYAGGKDTQYF.

This clonotype has a handful of counts. The CDR3 here is CSVERLEGVLGNEQFF. The CDR3 DNA reads as TGCAGCGTTGAACGTCTCGAGGGGGTATTAGGGAATGAGCAGTTCTTC. The gene calls are TRBV29-1 and TRBJ2-1, with a tentative D call TRBD1 (6 bases). V shed 2 bases and J shed 7 bases, with 21 bases lying between them. Germline assignment: CDR1 SQVTM and CDR2 ANQGSEA. The CDR3 extends over 16 amino acids.

This clonotype was counted between two and nine times. The chain carries TRBV6-1 and TRBJ1-1; no clear D gene. V was cut by 6 bases and J by 4 bases, with 15 bases left in between. The CDR3 is 14 residues long. The V gene's germline CDR1 is MNHNS and CDR2 SASEGT. The CDR3 region has the DNA TGTGCCAGCAGAAGCGTAGGGCAGAGCACTGAAGCTTTCTTT. It is translated as CASRSVGQSTEAFF.

This chain joins TRBV9 and TRBJ2-5; D not certain. The CDR3 is 14 amino acids. Deletions cut 0 bases from V and 4 bases from J, with 10 bases between. The germline V gene encodes CDR1 SGDLS and CDR2 YYNGEE. For the CDR3, the DNA is TGTGCCAGCAGCGTAGCGACCTTGGGAGAGACCCAGTACTTC. It encodes CASSVATLGETQYF. The variable domain in full, completed from reference TRBV9 and TRBJ2-5, reads DSGVTQTPKHLITATGQRVTLRCSPRSGDLSVYWYQQSLDQGLQFLIQYYNGEERAKGNILERFSAQQFPDLHSELNLSSLELGDSALYFCASSVATLGETQYFGPGTRLLVL.

This clonotype has only a few counts. V usage is TRBV6-2 or TRBV6-3 and J usage is TRBJ1-1, with 11 nucleotides matching TRBD1. Germline trimming cut 6 bases from V and 6 bases from J; bases unmatched to any gene: 6. This CDR3 has 14 amino acids. The germline V gene has CDR1 MNHEY and CDR2 SVGEGT. The CDR3 nucleotides are TGTGCCAGCAGCCGGGACAGGGGGGTCGCTGAAGCTTTCTTT. As protein: CASSRDRGVAEAFF.

This clonotype was counted between two and nine times. The chain combines TRBV4-3 with TRBJ2-3; 9 bases align to TRBD2. CDR1 and CDR2 (germline): LGHNA, YSLEER. The CDR3 is 17 amino acids. V lost 5 bases, J lost 2 bases, and 11 bases stayed unmatched. For the CDR3, the DNA is TGCGCCAGCAGCTACCCCGGGGTAGCGGGAGTCACAGATACGCAGTATTTT. Translation gives CASSYPGVAGVTDTQYF.

The chain has TRBV12-3 or TRBV12-4 and TRBJ2-5, with 7 nucleotides matching TRBD1. This CDR3 is 14 amino acids long. J was trimmed by 5 bases and V by 3 bases; bases with no gene match: 6. The CDR3 sequence is CASSFGEGAETQYF. CDR3 bases: TGTGCCAGCAGTTTTGGCGAGGGGGCGGAGACCCAGTACTTC.

This clonotype was recorded many times. V gene TRBV12-3 or TRBV12-4 combines with J gene TRBJ2-1; the match to TRBD1 covers 7 bases. J was trimmed by 5 bases and V by 9 bases; bases with no gene match: 13. CDR3 length equals 15 residues. CDR3 protein: CASSRQGSLDNEQFF. Written as DNA, the CDR3 is TGTGCCAGTTCCCGACAGGGAAGTTTGGACAATGAGCAGTTCTTC.

The chain uses TRBV15 and TRBJ2-5; tentatively, D is TRBD1 (5 bases). The V gene lost 5 bases and the J gene lost 2 bases, with 18 bases spanning the gap. The CDR3 is 16 residues long. Germline V CDR1 and CDR2: LNHNV, YYDKDF (reference sequence). Here the CDR3 reads CATSPVVGLGQETQYF. CDR3 in DNA: TGTGCCACCAGCCCAGTTGTGGGGCTAGGACAAGAGACCCAGTACTTC.

The chain has TRBV20-1 and TRBJ2-1; TRBD2 aligns across 13 bases. CDR1 and CDR2 (germline): DFQATT, SNEGSKA (reference sequence). Germline trimming cut 5 bases from V and 7 bases from J; bases unmatched to any gene: 11. This CDR3 comprises 16 residues. The CDR3 reads CSADKRTSGRMNEQFF. The CDR3, as DNA: TGCAGTGCTGACAAAAGGACTAGCGGGAGAATGAATGAGCAGTTCTTC.

This clonotype came up many times. V and J are TRBV9 and TRBJ2-1; 8 bases line up with TRBD2. The CDR3 loop spans 19 amino acids. Germline values: CDR1 SGDLS, CDR2 YYNGEE. Trimming removed 8 bases from V and 0 bases from J; junction bases left unmatched: 19. CDR3 sequence (DNA): TGTGCCAGTAAATCATCCGGGGGTCGGGGGGGAGCCTCCTACAATGAGCAGTTCTTC. Protein product: CASKSSGGRGGASYNEQFF. The whole variable domain, remainder taken from reference TRBV9 and TRBJ2-1, is DSGVTQTPKHLITATGQRVTLRCSPRSGDLSVYWYQQSLDQGLQFLIQYYNGEERAKGNILERFSAQQFPDLHSELNLSSLELGDSALYFCASKSSGGRGGASYNEQFFGPGTRLTVL.

This clonotype has ten or more counts. The chain combines TRBV2 with TRBJ1-1; TRBD1 matches at 8 bases. Germline CDR1 is SNHLY and CDR2 is FYNNEI. Trimming took 6 bases from V and 2 from J; bases not matched to a gene: 5. This CDR3 contains 14 residues. DNA of the CDR3: TGTGCCAGCAGGGAACAGGGGGGTAACACTGAAGCTTTCTTT. Protein sequence: CASREQGGNTEAFF.

This clonotype turned up a few times. The J gene is TRBJ1-1, the V gene TRBV30; D is perhaps TRBD1 (5 bases). Germline V gene sequence: CDR1 GTSNPN, CDR2 SVGIG (reference sequence). The CDR3 totals 13 residues. With 2 bases removed from V and 1 base from J, the gap between germline ends came to 8 bases. The CDR3 DNA reads TGTGCCTGGAGTTTACAGGAGAACACTGAAGCTTTCTTT. This sequence encodes CAWSLQENTEAFF. The full variable domain, completed using reference TRBV30 and TRBJ1-1, is SQTIHQWPATLVQPVGSPLSLECTVEGTSNPNLYWYRQAAGRGLQLLFYSVGIGQISSEVPQNLSASRPQDRQFILSSKKLLLSDSGFYLCAWSLQENTEAFFGQGTRLTVV.

A few counts support this clonotype. This sequence joins TRBV4-2 and TRBJ2-5; 12 nucleotides line up with TRBD2. Trimming at V came to 4 bases and at J to 5 bases, leaving 8 bases not matched to a gene. Germline V gene sequence: CDR1 LGHNA, CDR2 YNFKEQ. CDR3 length equals 16 residues. This CDR3 is CASSLGLAGPWETQYF. The CDR3 region has the DNA TGTGCCAGCAGCCTCGGACTAGCGGGACCCTGGGAGACCCAGTACTTC.

The V and J genes are TRBV3-1 and TRBJ2-4; 7 nucleotides match TRBD1. This CDR3 contains 15 residues. Germline CDR1 LGHDT, CDR2 YNNKEL (reference sequence). Germline trimming cut 4 bases from V and 0 bases from J; bases unmatched to any gene: 3. CDR3 sequence: CASSPRGIAKNIQYF. CDR3 coding DNA: TGTGCCAGCAGCCCCAGGGGGATAGCCAAAAACATTCAGTACTTC.

This clonotype has only a few counts. This sequence joins TRBV29-1 and TRBJ2-5; tentatively, D is TRBD2 (6 bases). CDR1 SQVTM and CDR2 ANQGSEA come from the germline V gene. CDR3 length equals 13 residues. Trimming stripped 7 bases from V and 0 bases from J, with 12 bases between. The CDR3 DNA reads as TGCAGCGCACTATCTAGCGACCAAGAGACCCAGTACTTC. It yields the protein CSALSSDQETQYF.

The DNA for the CDR3 is TGTGCCACCAGCAGAGATGCCGACGCCACAGATACGCAGTATTTT. Its protein is CATSRDADATDTQYF. J is TRBJ2-3 and V is TRBV15; D not resolved. The V end was cut by 0 bases, the J end by 2 bases, with 9 bases between. Germline V lookup: CDR1 LNHNV, CDR2 YYDKDF (reference sequence). The CDR3 has 15 amino acids.

This rearrangement joins TRBV28 to TRBJ2-1; 7 nucleotides agree with TRBD2. This CDR3 spans 16 amino acids. Germline-derived CDR1 and CDR2 are MDHEN and SYDVKM. Trimming cost V 3 bases and J 5 bases; bases outside gene matches: 10. The CDR3 DNA reads TGTGCCAGCAGTTTTAGGGCCTTGGGGAGGGACAATGAGCAGTTCTTC. It specifies CASSFRALGRDNEQFF.

The chain combines TRBV9 with TRBJ2-1; 10 positions agree with TRBD2. There are 16 residues in the CDR3. Germline-derived CDR1 and CDR2 are SGDLS and YYNGEE. J was trimmed by 7 bases and V by 2 bases; bases with no gene match: 9. The CDR3 bases are TGTGCCAGCAGCGTCCTAGCGGGGGACATGAGGAATGAGCAGTTCTTC. It is translated as CASSVLAGDMRNEQFF.

This clonotype was counted only a few times. The chain is built from TRBV2 and TRBJ1-6, with D tentatively TRBD1 (5 bases). Germline-derived CDR1 and CDR2 are SNHLY and FYNNEI. This CDR3 is 13 amino acids long. The germline V and J ends were trimmed by 6 bases and 7 bases, with 10 bases remaining between them. As DNA, the CDR3 is TGTGCCAGCAGGAATAACAGGAATTCACCCCTCCACTTT. It codes for CASRNNRNSPLHF.